The rows below give T cell receptor beta chains drawn from one sample of a study of T cells in localized non-small cell lung cancer. Produced via immunoSEQ multiplex PCR; TCRdb's table is partial and in-frame only. The sample holds about 33,000 clones, under 90% seen once. The sequencing here drew on peripheral blood, taken before any cancer treatment. Receptor source: a male donor older than 55 with stage III lung adenocarcinoma. CDR3s include the opening cysteine and the closing phenylalanine or tryptophan. Each record gives: V gene, D gene, clone size, J gene, CDR3 length, CDR3 protein, CDR3 DNA. A D gene is named only where the DNA matches it firmly. For some rows the clone size is stated as once, few or many, or as a class when expanded; others skip it.

v_gene: TRBV13
d_gene: .
abundance: .
j_gene: TRBJ1-1
len: 15
CDR3aa: CASSLTTSRGTEAFF
CDR3nt: TGTGCCAGCAGCCTCACCACCTCCAGAGGCACTGAAGCTTTCTTT

v_gene: TRBV11-3
d_gene: .
abundance: .
j_gene: TRBJ2-2
len: 12
CDR3aa: CASSDFTGELFF
CDR3nt: TGTGCCAGCAGCGATTTCACCGGGGAGCTGTTTTTT

v_gene: TRBV6-5
d_gene: .
abundance: .
j_gene: TRBJ2-2
len: 14
CDR3aa: CASTEGFGTGELFF
CDR3nt: TGTGCCAGCACCGAGGGGTTCGGAACCGGGGAGCTGTTTTTT

v_gene: TRBV4-2
d_gene: TRBD1
abundance: .
j_gene: TRBJ2-1
len: 14
CDR3aa: CASSQGDRDNEQFF
CDR3nt: TGTGCCAGCAGCCAAGGGGACAGAGACAATGAGCAGTTCTTC

v_gene: TRBV10-3
d_gene: TRBD2
abundance: once
j_gene: TRBJ2-1
len: 18
CDR3aa: CAISESLAGAQSYNEQFF
CDR3nt: TGTGCCATCAGTGAGTCTCTAGCGGGGGCCCAATCCTACAATGAGCAGTTCTTC

v_gene: TRBV6-4
d_gene: .
abundance: few
j_gene: TRBJ1-2
len: 14
CDR3aa: CASTPEGGSYGYTF
CDR3nt: TGTGCCAGCACCCCGGAGGGGGGAAGCTATGGCTACACCTTC

v_gene: TRBV28
d_gene: .
abundance: once
j_gene: TRBJ1-3
len: 11
CDR3aa: CASSFSYTIYF
CDR3nt: TGTGCCAGCAGTTTTTCGTACACCATATATTTT

v_gene: TRBV6-6
d_gene: .
abundance: once
j_gene: TRBJ1-5
len: 14
CDR3aa: CASKVVVGDQPQHF
CDR3nt: TGTGCCAGCAAGGTGGTGGTTGGGGATCAGCCCCAGCATTTT

v_gene: TRBV19
d_gene: TRBD1
abundance: .
j_gene: TRBJ1-2
len: 14
CDR3aa: CASSGTGRLDGYTF
CDR3nt: TGTGCCAGTAGCGGGACAGGGAGGTTGGATGGCTACACCTTC

v_gene: TRBV30
d_gene: TRBD1
abundance: .
j_gene: TRBJ2-5
len: 13
CDR3aa: CAWNKGGWETQYF
CDR3nt: TGTGCCTGGAATAAAGGGGGCTGGGAGACCCAGTACTTC

v_gene: TRBV9
d_gene: .
abundance: .
j_gene: TRBJ1-1
len: 16
CDR3aa: CASSVASRAGGTEAFF
CDR3nt: TGTGCCAGCAGCGTGGCGAGTCGAGCCGGGGGCACTGAAGCTTTCTTT

v_gene: TRBV25-1
d_gene: .
abundance: .
j_gene: TRBJ2-1
len: 14
CDR3aa: CASTLSGSYNEQFF
CDR3nt: TGTGCCAGCACGTTGTCGGGATCCTACAATGAGCAGTTCTTC

v_gene: TRBV5-1
d_gene: TRBD2
abundance: few
j_gene: TRBJ2-7
len: 15
CDR3aa: CASSFSRTSNDEQYF
CDR3nt: TGCGCCAGCAGCTTTTCACGGACTAGCAATGACGAGCAGTACTTC

v_gene: TRBV2
d_gene: TRBD1
abundance: .
j_gene: TRBJ1-4
len: 17
CDR3aa: CASSEVGGGARWEKLFF
CDR3nt: TGTGCCAGCAGTGAAGTAGGAGGGGGCGCACGGTGGGAAAAACTGTTTTTT

v_gene: TRBV7-6
d_gene: TRBD1
abundance: .
j_gene: TRBJ1-1
len: 14
CDR3aa: CASSPRGQGTEAFF
CDR3nt: TGTGCCAGCAGCCCCCGGGGACAGGGCACTGAAGCTTTCTTT

v_gene: TRBV2
d_gene: .
abundance: .
j_gene: TRBJ2-1
len: 15
CDR3aa: CATSRSGGSYNEQFF
CDR3nt: TGTGCCACCTCCAGAAGTGGCGGGTCCTACAATGAGCAGTTCTTC

v_gene: TRBV2
d_gene: .
abundance: .
j_gene: TRBJ2-2
len: 15
CDR3aa: CASSGQPGGTGELFF
CDR3nt: TGTGCCAGCAGCGGACAGCCGGGGGGCACCGGGGAGCTGTTTTTT

v_gene: TRBV7-2
d_gene: .
abundance: .
j_gene: TRBJ2-7
len: 13
CDR3aa: CASSLTYRYEQYF
CDR3nt: TGTGCCAGCAGCTTGACATACAGATACGAGCAGTACTTC

v_gene: TRBV4-2
d_gene: .
abundance: .
j_gene: TRBJ1-1
len: 13
CDR3aa: CASSTNPGAEAFF
CDR3nt: TGTGCCAGCAGCACTAATCCCGGAGCTGAAGCTTTCTTT

v_gene: TRBV7-2
d_gene: TRBD1
abundance: .
j_gene: TRBJ1-5
len: 16
CDR3aa: CASSRPGQGASQPQHF
CDR3nt: TGTGCCAGCAGTCGACCGGGACAGGGGGCTTCTCAGCCCCAGCATTTT

v_gene: TRBV29-1
d_gene: .
abundance: once
j_gene: TRBJ2-6
len: 14
CDR3aa: CSVDGNSGANVLTF
CDR3nt: TGCAGCGTTGACGGAAACTCTGGGGCCAACGTCCTGACTTTC

v_gene: TRBV5-5
d_gene: .
abundance: .
j_gene: TRBJ1-2
len: 15
CDR3aa: CASSLNHRPFHGYTF
CDR3nt: TGTGCCAGCAGCTTGAATCACAGACCTTTCCATGGCTACACCTTC

v_gene: TRBV29-1
d_gene: .
abundance: .
j_gene: TRBJ1-1
len: 13
CDR3aa: CSVAQREGTEAFF
CDR3nt: TGCAGCGTGGCTCAGAGGGAAGGCACTGAAGCTTTCTTT

v_gene: TRBV18
d_gene: .
abundance: .
j_gene: TRBJ2-7
len: 15
CDR3aa: CASSRQDLSSYEQYF
CDR3nt: TGTGCCAGCTCTAGACAGGACCTCAGCTCCTACGAGCAGTACTTC

v_gene: TRBV5-1
d_gene: .
abundance: .
j_gene: TRBJ2-7
len: 14
CDR3aa: CASSLVGADYEQYF
CDR3nt: TGCGCCAGCAGCTTGGTAGGCGCCGACTACGAGCAGTACTTC

v_gene: TRBV11-3
d_gene: TRBD1
abundance: .
j_gene: TRBJ2-5
len: 15
CDR3aa: CASSPGGTVQETQYF
CDR3nt: TGTGCCAGCAGCCCAGGGGGCACCGTCCAAGAGACCCAGTACTTC

v_gene: TRBV2
d_gene: .
abundance: .
j_gene: TRBJ1-3
len: 13
CDR3aa: CASTGLGGNTIYF
CDR3nt: TGTGCCAGCACCGGGCTGGGGGGAAACACCATATATTTT

v_gene: TRBV7-2
d_gene: .
abundance: .
j_gene: TRBJ1-2
len: 12
CDR3aa: CASSLGGGGYTF
CDR3nt: TGTGCCAGCAGCCTTGGGGGCGGCGGCTACACCTTC

v_gene: TRBV2
d_gene: .
abundance: .
j_gene: TRBJ1-5
len: 13
CDR3aa: CASSGDSNQPQHF
CDR3nt: TGTGCCAGCAGTGGGGATAGCAATCAGCCCCAGCATTTT

v_gene: TRBV6-5
d_gene: .
abundance: .
j_gene: TRBJ1-2
len: 15
CDR3aa: CASSPTLVLQGGYTF
CDR3nt: TGTGCCAGCAGTCCTACCCTCGTGTTGCAAGGTGGCTACACCTTC

v_gene: TRBV16
d_gene: .
abundance: .
j_gene: TRBJ2-7
len: 16
CDR3aa: CASSQFGSGVGYEQYF
CDR3nt: TGTGCCAGCAGCCAATTCGGGAGTGGTGTCGGCTACGAGCAGTACTTC

v_gene: TRBV9
d_gene: .
abundance: .
j_gene: TRBJ2-5
len: 13
CDR3aa: CASSVAERETQYF
CDR3nt: TGTGCCAGCAGCGTAGCTGAGAGGGAGACCCAGTACTTC

v_gene: TRBV11-2
d_gene: TRBD2
abundance: .
j_gene: TRBJ2-2
len: 16
CDR3aa: CASSLVGTSGTGELFF
CDR3nt: TGTGCCAGCAGCTTGGTCGGGACTAGCGGGACCGGGGAGCTGTTTTTT